Listed below are T cell receptor beta chains from one sample, sequenced in a study of blood T cell repertoires in COVID-19. Libraries were prepared by immunoSEQ multiplex PCR; TCRdb keeps only in-frame clonotypes and omits some of them. The table has about 330,000 clones, over 75% seen once. Sequenced material: PBMCs or T cells enriched from blood (not recorded which). The receptor set was obtained from a woman aged 18-29 years who had recovered from COVID-19. CDR3s leave out the opening cysteine and the closing phenylalanine or tryptophan. The order of the fields is D gene, V gene, CDR3 protein. D genes are given only for firm matches.

- TRBV5-4 ASSSPGQNRYGYT
- TRBV6-6 ASSTRGMGSDGYT
- TRBV7-9 ASSLGLGTPRD
- TRBV10-3 AISRDSYGYT
TRBD2 TRBV19 ASSIGLAGVPYNEQF
- TRBV28 ASSLVTDLFYGYT
TRBD1 TRBV6-5 ASIPLDRPDQPQH
- TRBV6-5 ASSYSLNYGYT
- TRBV30 AWIGGGTEAF
TRBD1 TRBV7-9 ASSPPGGETDTQY
- TRBV19 ASKEGAGETQY
- TRBV18 ASSPRAQGLNTEAF
- TRBV6-5 ASSPTTGYYQPQH
- TRBV5-6 ASSLNTLRMVEAF
TRBD1 TRBV6-2/TRBV6-3 ASSTTGRTSNQPQH
TRBD1 TRBV7-3 ASSLFDRAPGYEQY
- TRBV29-1 SVSQGKAF
- TRBV2 ASSAQGFGQPQH
- TRBV30 AWTHSLRQTPSYEQY
- TRBV30 AWTGNLGGYT
TRBD1 TRBV5-1 ASSTDRDYNSPLH
TRBD2 TRBV7-3 ASSLDGRQGVDETQY
- TRBV27 AKPEDTEAF
- TRBV4-2 ASSHKQGENEKLF
TRBD1 TRBV3-1/TRBV3-2 ASSLRQGWEQY
- TRBV29-1 SVGLPNTEAF
TRBD1 TRBV18 ASSLHPGQGFGELF
TRBD2 TRBV11-3 ASSPRQGGHNEQF
TRBD1 TRBV4-2 ASSQVRQGGGYT
TRBD1 TRBV29-1 SLIGQGNTEAF
- TRBV5-6 ASSLGPGLSNQPQH
TRBD1 TRBV5-1 ASSPTGRNTEAF
TRBD2 TRBV11-2 ASSLGRLAKTQETQY
- TRBV15 ATSREVGSGANVLT
TRBD1 TRBV4-1 AAQTGRAEAF
TRBD1 TRBV6-5 ASRGDSNYGYT
TRBD1 TRBV2 ASRRDRLNTEAF
- TRBV13 ASSLVKSGANYGYT
TRBD1 TRBV9 ASSGGGLAKNIQY